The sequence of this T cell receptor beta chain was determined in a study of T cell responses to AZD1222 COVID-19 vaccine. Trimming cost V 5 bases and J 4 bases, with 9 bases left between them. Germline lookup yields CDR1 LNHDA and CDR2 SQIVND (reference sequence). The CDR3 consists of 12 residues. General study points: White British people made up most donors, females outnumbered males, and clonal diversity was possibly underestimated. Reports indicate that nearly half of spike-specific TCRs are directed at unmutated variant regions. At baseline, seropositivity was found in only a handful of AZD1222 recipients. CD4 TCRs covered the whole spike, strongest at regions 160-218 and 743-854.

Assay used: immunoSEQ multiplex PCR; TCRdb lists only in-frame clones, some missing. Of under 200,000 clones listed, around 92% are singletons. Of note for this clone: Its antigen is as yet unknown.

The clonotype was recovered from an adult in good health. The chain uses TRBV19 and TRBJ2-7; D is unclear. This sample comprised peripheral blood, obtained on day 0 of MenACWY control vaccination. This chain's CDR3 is CASSPGRYEQYF. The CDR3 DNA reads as TGTGCCAGTAGTCCTGGTAGATACGAGCAGTACTTC.